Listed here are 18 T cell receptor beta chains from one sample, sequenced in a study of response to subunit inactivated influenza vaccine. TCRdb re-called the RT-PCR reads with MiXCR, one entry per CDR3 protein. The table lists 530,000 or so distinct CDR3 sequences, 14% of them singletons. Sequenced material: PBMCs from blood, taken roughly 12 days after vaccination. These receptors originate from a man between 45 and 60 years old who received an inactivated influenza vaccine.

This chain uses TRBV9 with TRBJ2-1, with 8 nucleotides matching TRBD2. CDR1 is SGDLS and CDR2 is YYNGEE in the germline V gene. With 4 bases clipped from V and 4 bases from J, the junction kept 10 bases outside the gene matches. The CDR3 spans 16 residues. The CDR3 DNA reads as TGTGCCAGCAGCCCCGCAGCTAGCGGGTTGTACAATGAGCAGTTCTTC. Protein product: CASSPAASGLYNEQFF.

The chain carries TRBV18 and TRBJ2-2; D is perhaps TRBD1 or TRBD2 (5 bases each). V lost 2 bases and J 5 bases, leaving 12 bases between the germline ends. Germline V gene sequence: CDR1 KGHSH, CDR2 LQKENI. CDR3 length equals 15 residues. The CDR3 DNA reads TGTGCCAGCTCACCATACGGGGCGCAGACCGGGGAGCTGTTTTTT. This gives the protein CASSPYGAQTGELFF.

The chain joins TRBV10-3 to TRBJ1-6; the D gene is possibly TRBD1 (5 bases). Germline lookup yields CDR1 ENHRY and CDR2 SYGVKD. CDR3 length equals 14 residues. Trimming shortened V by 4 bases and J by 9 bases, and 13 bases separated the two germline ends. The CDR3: CAISAGTAISPLHF. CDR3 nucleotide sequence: TGTGCCATCAGTGCTGGGACGGCTATTTCACCCCTCCACTTT.

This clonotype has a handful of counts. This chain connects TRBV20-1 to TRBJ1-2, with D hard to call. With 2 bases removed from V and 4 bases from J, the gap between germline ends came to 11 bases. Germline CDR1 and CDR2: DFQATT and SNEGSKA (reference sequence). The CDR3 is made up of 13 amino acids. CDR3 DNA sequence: TGCAGTGCTAGATCACCAGAGCGCTATGGCTACACCTTC. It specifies CSARSPERYGYTF.

The CDR3 sequence: CASSIVGLAGGLYNEQFF. The CDR3 DNA reads as TGTGCCAGTAGTATAGTGGGACTAGCGGGGGGCCTCTACAATGAGCAGTTCTTC. The chain couples TRBV19 to TRBJ2-1; 15 nucleotides agree with TRBD2. CDR3 length equals 18 residues. Germline V gene lookup returns CDR1 LNHDA and CDR2 SQIVND (reference sequence). V lost 1 base to trimming and J lost 3 bases; unmatched junction nucleotides: 4.

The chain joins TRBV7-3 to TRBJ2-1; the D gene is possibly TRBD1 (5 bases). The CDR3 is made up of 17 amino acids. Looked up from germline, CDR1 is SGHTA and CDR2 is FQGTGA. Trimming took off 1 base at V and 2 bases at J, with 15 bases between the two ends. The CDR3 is CASSLKGRLGTYNEQFF. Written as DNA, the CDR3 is TGTGCCAGCAGCTTAAAGGGGCGGCTGGGGACCTACAATGAGCAGTTCTTC. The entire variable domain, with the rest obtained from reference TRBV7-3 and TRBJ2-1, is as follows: GAGVSQTPSNKVTEKGKYVELRCDPISGHTALYWYRQSLGQGPEFLIYFQGTGAADDSGLPNDRFFAVRPEGSVSTLKIQRTERGDSAVYLCASSLKGRLGTYNEQFFGPGTRLTVL.

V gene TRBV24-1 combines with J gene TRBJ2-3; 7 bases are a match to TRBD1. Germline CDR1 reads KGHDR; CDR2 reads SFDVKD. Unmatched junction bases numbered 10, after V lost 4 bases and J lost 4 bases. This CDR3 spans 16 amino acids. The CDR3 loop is CATSEFDRARADTQYF. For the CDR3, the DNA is TGTGCCACCAGTGAGTTCGACAGGGCAAGGGCAGATACGCAGTATTTT.

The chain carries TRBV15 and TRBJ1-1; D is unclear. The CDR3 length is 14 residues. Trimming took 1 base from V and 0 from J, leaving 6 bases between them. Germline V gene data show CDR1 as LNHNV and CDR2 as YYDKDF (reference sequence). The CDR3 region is CATSRGGLNTEAFF. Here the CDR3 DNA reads TGTGCCACCAGCAGAGGTGGTTTGAACACTGAAGCTTTCTTT.

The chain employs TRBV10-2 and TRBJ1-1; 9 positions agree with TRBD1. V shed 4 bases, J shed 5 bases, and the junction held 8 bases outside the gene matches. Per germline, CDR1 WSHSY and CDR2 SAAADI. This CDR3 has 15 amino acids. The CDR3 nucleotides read TGCGCCAGCAGTGCACAGGGGGCGCGATTGACTGAAGCTTTCTTT. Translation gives CASSAQGARLTEAFF.

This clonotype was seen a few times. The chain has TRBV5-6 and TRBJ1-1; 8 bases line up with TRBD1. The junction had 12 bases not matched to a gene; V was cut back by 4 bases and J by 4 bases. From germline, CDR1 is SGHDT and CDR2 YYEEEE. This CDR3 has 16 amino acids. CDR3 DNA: TGTGCCAGCAGCCATATCACAGGGGGAGTAGGCACTGAAGCTTTCTTT. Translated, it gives CASSHITGGVGTEAFF.

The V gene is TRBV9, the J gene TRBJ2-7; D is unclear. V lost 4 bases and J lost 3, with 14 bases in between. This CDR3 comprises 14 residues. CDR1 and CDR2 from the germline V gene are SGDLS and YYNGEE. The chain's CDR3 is CASSPELIDYEQYF. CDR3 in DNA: TGTGCCAGCAGCCCCGAATTGATCGACTACGAGCAGTACTTC.

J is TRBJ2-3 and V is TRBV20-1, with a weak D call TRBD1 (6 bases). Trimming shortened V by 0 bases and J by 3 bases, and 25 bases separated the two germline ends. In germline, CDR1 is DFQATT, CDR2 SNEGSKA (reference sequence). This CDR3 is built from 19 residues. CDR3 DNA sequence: TGCAGTGCTAGAGATCTCTTGGGGGCCCCTAATTACGCGACAGATACGCAGTATTTT. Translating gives CSARDLLGAPNYATDTQYF.

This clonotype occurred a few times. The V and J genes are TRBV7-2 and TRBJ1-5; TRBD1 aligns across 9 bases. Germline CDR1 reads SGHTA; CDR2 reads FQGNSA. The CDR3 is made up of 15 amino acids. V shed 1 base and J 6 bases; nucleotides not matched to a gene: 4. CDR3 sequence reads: CASSLGTGAGQPQHF. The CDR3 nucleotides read TGTGCCAGCAGCTTAGGGACAGGGGCTGGTCAGCCCCAGCATTTT.

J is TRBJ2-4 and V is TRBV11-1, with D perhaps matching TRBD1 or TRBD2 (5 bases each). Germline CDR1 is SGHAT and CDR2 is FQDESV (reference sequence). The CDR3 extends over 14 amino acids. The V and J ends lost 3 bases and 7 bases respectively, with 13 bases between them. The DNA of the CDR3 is TGTGCCAGCAGCTTGGGGGAGTTCACGAACATTCAGTACTTC. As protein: CASSLGEFTNIQYF.

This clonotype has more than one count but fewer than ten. The chain's CDR3 is CASSLQWTGPGETQYF. In nucleotides, the CDR3 is TGTGCCAGCAGTTTGCAGTGGACAGGTCCCGGAGAGACCCAGTACTTC. This chain joins TRBV28 and TRBJ2-5; 7 bases are shared with TRBD1. V lost 3 bases, J lost 4 bases, and 11 bases stayed unmatched. Germline lookup yields CDR1 MDHEN and CDR2 SYDVKM. The CDR3 spans 16 residues.

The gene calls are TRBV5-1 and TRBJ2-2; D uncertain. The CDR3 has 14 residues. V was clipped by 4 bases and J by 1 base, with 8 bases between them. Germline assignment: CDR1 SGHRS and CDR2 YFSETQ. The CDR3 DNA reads TGCGCCAGCAGCACCGGACGGAACACCGGGGAGCTGTTTTTT. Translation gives CASSTGRNTGELFF.

The CDR3 nucleotides are TGTGCCATCAGTGAGTCAGGGAGTGGGAGCAATCAGCCCCAGCATTTT. Translating gives CAISESGSGSNQPQHF. The V and J genes are TRBV10-3 and TRBJ1-5; no clear D gene. Trimming stripped 0 bases from V and 1 base from J, with 10 bases between. The CDR3 length is 16 residues. Germline CDR1 and CDR2: ENHRY and SYGVKD.

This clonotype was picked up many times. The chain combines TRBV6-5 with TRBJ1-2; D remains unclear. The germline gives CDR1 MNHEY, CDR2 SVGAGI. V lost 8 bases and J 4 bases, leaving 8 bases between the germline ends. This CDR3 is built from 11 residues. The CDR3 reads CASGDFYGYTF. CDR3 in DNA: TGTGCCAGCGGTGACTTCTATGGCTACACCTTC.